The rows below give T cell receptor beta chains drawn from one sample of a study of blood T cell repertoires in COVID-19. TCRdb keeps only in-frame clones here, not all; method: immunoSEQ multiplex PCR. The table lists around 250,000 clones, roughly 88% of them singletons. Material for sequencing was peripheral blood. The source is a man older than 75 with acute or convalescent COVID-19. Each CDR3 is given with its conserved first and last residue.

v_call	j_call	cdr3_aa
TRBV11-2	TRBJ1-4	CASSLDSGRGNEKLFF
TRBV18	TRBJ1-2	CASSPPGTGSLGYTF
TRBV19	TRBJ2-5	CASSIGLRAYETQYF
TRBV9	TRBJ1-6	CASSPGQGGNSPLHF
TRBV4-2	TRBJ1-1	CASSQDGVGGRGTEAFF
TRBV13	TRBJ2-2	CASSLAGGYAGELFF
TRBV3-1/TRBV3-2	TRBJ2-7	CASSQRIAGEYEQYF
TRBV3-1/TRBV3-2	TRBJ1-6	CASSQGPAYNSPLHF
TRBV24-1	TRBJ2-1	CATSDFRGGVNEQFF
TRBV28	TRBJ1-4	CASGQGANEKLFF
TRBV18	TRBJ2-2	CASSLGQNTGELFF
TRBV5-1	TRBJ2-1	CASSSVAGANNEQFF
TRBV6-5	TRBJ2-2	CASSYMGGAGELFF
TRBV14	TRBJ2-1	CASSHFLAGGLNEQFF
TRBV28	TRBJ1-2	CASSGNFRQHGYTF
TRBV28	TRBJ1-3	CASLPGQSSGNTIYF
TRBV7-6	TRBJ2-7	CASSLATSSAYEQYF
TRBV29-1	TRBJ1-1	CSVQTGANTEAFF
TRBV5-1	TRBJ1-3	CASSGGQPTGNTIYF
TRBV3-1/TRBV3-2	TRBJ1-6	CASSQRGGRHSPLHF
TRBV7-2	TRBJ2-1	CASSLDRAPYNEQFF
TRBV28	TRBJ1-2	CASSPAPGGATTKYGYTF
TRBV28	TRBJ2-7	CASSLNGEGGEQYF
TRBV5-1	TRBJ2-1	CASSFMTGVYNEQFF
TRBV4-1	TRBJ1-5	CASSQDAPGGPLGLPQHF
TRBV5-1	TRBJ2-7	CASSLGTQPTEQYF
TRBV24-1	TRBJ1-1	CATSDSRQGASSEAFF
TRBV28	TRBJ2-3	CASSGTPPTDTQYF
TRBV19	TRBJ1-5	CASKDDSSNQPQHF
TRBV7-9	TRBJ2-7	CASSPISYEQYF
TRBV19	TRBJ1-4	CASSRAEKLFF
TRBV18	TRBJ2-2	CASYRGVSYTGELFF
TRBV5-1	TRBJ2-1	CASSSTSGSYNEQFF
TRBV19	TRBJ2-2	CATRLAGGPGTGELFF
TRBV6-6	TRBJ2-5	CASSTYAGETQYF
TRBV2	TRBJ1-2	CASQQGVGDYGYTF
TRBV6-5	TRBJ1-2	CASSDRLGYGYTF
TRBV5-1	TRBJ2-4	CASSPGQAWDIQYF
TRBV7-6	TRBJ2-2	CASSIRALFRGNTGELFF
TRBV5-1	TRBJ2-5	CASSPPQAGETQYF
TRBV4-2	TRBJ2-1	CASSQDPPLAGGLVNEQFF
TRBV10-3	TRBJ2-7	CATTKAGLTYEQYF
TRBV3-1/TRBV3-2	TRBJ2-5	CASSLGQGAGTQYF
TRBV27	TRBJ2-2	CASSLQGSTGELFF
TRBV9	TRBJ1-1	CASSAQQGNTEAFF